Each of the 12 T cell receptor beta chains below was sequenced from the same sample in a study of metastatic and nonmetastatic thyroid tumors. MiXCR re-clonotyped the PCR reads for TCRdb. Of roughly 27,000 clones in the sample, over 20% are singletons; the top ten hold 13% to 15%. Ahead of thyroid surgery, no patient had received treatment of any kind. Sequences were obtained from blood. These receptors originate from a female donor with papillary thyroid cancer or a benign thyroid nodule (not recorded which). Some clones in this sample may be carry-over from other donors' samples.

This clone was recorded many times. This chain joins TRBV11-2 and TRBJ2-7; 8 bases are a match to TRBD1. The CDR3 covers 14 residues. Trimming removed 1 base from V and 4 bases from J; junction bases left unmatched: 3. Germline CDR1 reads SGHAT; CDR2 reads FQNNGV. The CDR3 loop is CASSLGTGRYEQYF. Written as DNA, the CDR3 is TGTGCCAGCAGCTTAGGGACAGGGAGGTACGAGCAGTACTTC.

The table lists this clone with many counts. The chain recombines TRBV11-2 with TRBJ2-2; 10 bases are shared with TRBD1. This CDR3 is built from 17 residues. Germline CDR1 reads SGHAT; CDR2 reads FQNNGV. Trimming removed 5 bases from V and 7 bases from J; junction bases left unmatched: 13. The CDR3 here is CASSPQFGQGVVGELFF. CDR3 in DNA: TGTGCCAGCAGCCCCCAATTTGGACAGGGGGTTGTCGGGGAGCTGTTTTTT.

This clone has a count of ten or more. The chain recombines TRBV2 with TRBJ1-2; a possible D gene is TRBD1 (5 bases). This CDR3 comprises 14 residues. Germline-derived CDR1 and CDR2 are SNHLY and FYNNEI. Deletions cut 6 bases from V and 2 bases from J, with 13 bases between. The CDR3 loop reads CASRGPYRNYGYTF. CDR3 coding DNA: TGTGCCAGCAGAGGACCCTACAGGAACTATGGCTACACCTTC.

This clone was found many times. The chain combines TRBV5-8 with TRBJ2-5; no definite D call. Germline loops: CDR1 SGHTS, CDR2 YDEGEE. The CDR3 runs to 15 residues. V lost 0 bases to trimming and J lost 5 bases, with 14 bases between them. CDR3 region: CASSLEVGMVETQYF. CDR3 in DNA: TGTGCCAGCAGCTTGGAAGTGGGGATGGTGGAGACCCAGTACTTC.

The V and J genes are TRBV7-3 and TRBJ2-1; 7 nucleotides align to TRBD2. The V gene end was trimmed by 0 bases and the J gene end by 7 bases; junction bases not matched to a gene: 3. Germline V gene lookup returns CDR1 SGHTA and CDR2 FQGTGA. This CDR3 spans 14 amino acids. Written as DNA, the CDR3 is TGTGCCAGCAGCTTAACGTCTAGCGGTAATGAGCAGTTCTTC. Translated, it gives CASSLTSSGNEQFF.

With respect to this clone: One end of the junction fails to match germline, which may point to a read error. This chain uses TRBV11-1 with TRBJ2-6; either TRBD1 or TRBD2 may fit D (6 bases each). CDR1 SGHAT and CDR2 FQDESV come from the germline V gene (reference sequence). The CDR3 contains 17 residues. The CDR3 DNA sequence: TGTGCCAGCAGCTTAAAGATGGGGGAGGCAGGGGACAACGTCCTGACTTTC. Its translation: CASSLKMGEAGDNVLTF.

This clone was seen a few times. V usage is TRBV28 and J usage is TRBJ2-2, with TRBD2 as a possible D gene (5 bases). The length of the CDR3 is 13 residues. Germline V gene sequence: CDR1 MDHEN, CDR2 SYDVKM. The germline V and J ends were trimmed by 2 bases and 4 bases, with 5 bases remaining between them. The CDR3 spells CASSLRGTGELFF. The CDR3 nucleotides are TGTGCCAGCAGTTTACGGGGCACCGGGGAGCTGTTTTTT.

This clone was seen a handful of times. The V and J genes are TRBV28 and TRBJ2-7; D gene unclear. V lost 3 bases and J 10 bases, leaving 16 bases between the germline ends. There are 13 residues in the CDR3. Per the germline V gene, CDR1 is MDHEN and CDR2 is SYDVKM. Here the CDR3 reads CASSFEVPYDQYF. DNA of the CDR3: TGTGCCAGCAGTTTTGAGGTCCCCTATGATCAGTACTTC.

This clone was recorded many times. This chain links TRBV5-6 with TRBJ2-5; 9 bases are a match to TRBD1. This CDR3 comprises 15 residues. J was trimmed by 4 bases and V by 0 bases; bases with no gene match: 4. Germline CDR1 and CDR2: SGHDT and YYEEEE. The CDR3 loop is CASSLGGQGRETQYF. The CDR3 DNA reads TGTGCCAGCAGCTTGGGGGGACAGGGCAGAGAGACCCAGTACTTC.

This chain links TRBV6-1 with TRBJ2-1; the D is unclear. The CDR3 totals 15 residues. Germline values: CDR1 MNHNS, CDR2 SASEGT. With 1 base removed from V and 2 bases from J, the gap between germline ends came to 9 bases. The CDR3 region is CASSEVVRTYNEQFF. CDR3 nucleotides: TGTGCCAGCAGTGAAGTTGTACGGACCTACAATGAGCAGTTCTTC.

This clone was observed many times. This chain connects TRBV3-1 to TRBJ2-5, with 7 positions matching TRBD2. Germline trimming cut 3 bases from V and 5 bases from J; bases unmatched to any gene: 6. The CDR3 is 14 residues long. The germline V gene has CDR1 LGHDT and CDR2 YNNKEL (reference sequence). CDR3: CASSQGGDGETQYF. In nucleotides, the CDR3 is TGTGCCAGCAGCCAGGGAGGGGACGGGGAGACCCAGTACTTC.

V gene TRBV6-2 or TRBV6-3 combines with J gene TRBJ1-2, with D unclear. Per germline, CDR1 MNHEY and CDR2 SVGEGT. The CDR3 totals 15 residues. Trimming shortened V by 3 bases and J by 2 bases, and 13 bases separated the two germline ends. The CDR3 reads CASSYTTGLNYGYTF. The CDR3 DNA is TGTGCCAGCAGTTATACCACCGGACTGAACTATGGCTACACCTTC.